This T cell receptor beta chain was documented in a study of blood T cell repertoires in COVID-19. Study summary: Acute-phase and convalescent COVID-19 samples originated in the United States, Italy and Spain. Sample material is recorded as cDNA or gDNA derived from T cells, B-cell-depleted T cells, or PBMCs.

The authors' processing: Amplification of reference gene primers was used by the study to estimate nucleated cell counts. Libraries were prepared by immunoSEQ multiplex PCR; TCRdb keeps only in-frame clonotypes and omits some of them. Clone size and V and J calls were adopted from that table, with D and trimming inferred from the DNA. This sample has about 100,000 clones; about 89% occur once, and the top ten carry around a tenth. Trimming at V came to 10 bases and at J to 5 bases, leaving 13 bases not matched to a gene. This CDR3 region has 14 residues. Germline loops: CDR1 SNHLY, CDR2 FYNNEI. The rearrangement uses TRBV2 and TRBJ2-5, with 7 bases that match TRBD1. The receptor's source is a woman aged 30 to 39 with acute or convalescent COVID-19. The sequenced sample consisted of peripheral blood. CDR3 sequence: CAMTQGTRVETQYF. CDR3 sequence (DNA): TGTGCCATGACACAGGGGACGCGCGTGGAGACCCAGTACTTC.